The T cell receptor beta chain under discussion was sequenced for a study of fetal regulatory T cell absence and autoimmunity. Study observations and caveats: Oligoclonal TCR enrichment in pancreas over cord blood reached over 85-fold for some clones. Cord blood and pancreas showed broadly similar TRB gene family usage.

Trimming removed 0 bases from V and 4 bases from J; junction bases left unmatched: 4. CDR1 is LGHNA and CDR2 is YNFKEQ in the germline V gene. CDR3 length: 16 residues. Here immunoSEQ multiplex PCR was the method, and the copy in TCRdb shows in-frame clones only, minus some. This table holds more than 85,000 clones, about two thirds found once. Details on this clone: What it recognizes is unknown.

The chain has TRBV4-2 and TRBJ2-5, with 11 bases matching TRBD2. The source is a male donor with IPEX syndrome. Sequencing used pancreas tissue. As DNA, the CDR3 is TGTGCCAGCAGCCAAGAAAGTAGCGGGGGGGGAGAGACCCAGTACTTC. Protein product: CASSQESSGGGETQYF.